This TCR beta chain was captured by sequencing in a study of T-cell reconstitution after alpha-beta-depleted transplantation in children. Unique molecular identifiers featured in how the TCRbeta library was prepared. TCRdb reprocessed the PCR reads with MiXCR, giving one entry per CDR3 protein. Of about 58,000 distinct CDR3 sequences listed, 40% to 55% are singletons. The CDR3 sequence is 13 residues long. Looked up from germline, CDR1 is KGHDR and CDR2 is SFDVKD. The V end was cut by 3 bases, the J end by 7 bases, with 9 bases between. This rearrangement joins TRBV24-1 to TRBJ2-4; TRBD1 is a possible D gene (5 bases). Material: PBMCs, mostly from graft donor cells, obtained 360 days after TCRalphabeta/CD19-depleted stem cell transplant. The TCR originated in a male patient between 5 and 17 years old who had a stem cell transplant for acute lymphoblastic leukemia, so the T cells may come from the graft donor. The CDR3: CATSDTSGNIQYF. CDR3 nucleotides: TGTGCCACCAGTGATACCTCAGGGAACATTCAGTACTTC.